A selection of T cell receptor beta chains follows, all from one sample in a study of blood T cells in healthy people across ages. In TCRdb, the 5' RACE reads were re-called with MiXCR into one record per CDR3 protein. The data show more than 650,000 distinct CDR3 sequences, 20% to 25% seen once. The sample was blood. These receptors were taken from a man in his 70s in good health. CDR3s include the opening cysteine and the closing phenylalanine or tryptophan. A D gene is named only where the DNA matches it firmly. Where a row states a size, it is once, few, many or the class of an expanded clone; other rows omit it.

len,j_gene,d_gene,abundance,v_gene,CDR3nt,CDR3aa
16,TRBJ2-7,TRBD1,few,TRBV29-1,TGCAGCGTTGCGGGCCTTACCGGGACAGTCTCCTACGAGCAGTACTTC,CSVAGLTGTVSYEQYF
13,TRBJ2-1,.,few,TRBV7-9,TGTGCCAGCAGCTTACCGGTTTGGAATGAGCAGTTCTTC,CASSLPVWNEQFF
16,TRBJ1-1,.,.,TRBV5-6,TGTGCCAGCAGCTTGCCGGGTCGCGGGGTGAACACTGAAGCTTTCTTT,CASSLPGRGVNTEAFF
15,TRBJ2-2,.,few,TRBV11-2,TGTGCCAGCAGCTTAGCGACAAGCAGCACCGGGGAGCTGTTTTTT,CASSLATSSTGELFF
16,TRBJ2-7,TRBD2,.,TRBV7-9,TGTGCCAGCAGCTTTCTCGGACTAGCGGTCTCCTACGAGCAGTACTTC,CASSFLGLAVSYEQYF
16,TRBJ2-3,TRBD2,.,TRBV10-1,TGCGCCAGCAGTGAGTCGGGGACTAGCGGGGAACCTACGCAGTATTTT,CASSESGTSGEPTQYF
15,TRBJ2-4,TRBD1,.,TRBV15,TGTGCCACCAGCAGAGGAGGACAGGCGCAAAACATTCAGTACTTC,CATSRGGQAQNIQYF
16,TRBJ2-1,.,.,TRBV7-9,TGTGCCAGCAGCTTAGGGGTCAGCCCTTCCTACAATGAGCAGTTCTTC,CASSLGVSPSYNEQFF
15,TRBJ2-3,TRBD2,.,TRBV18,TGTGCCAGCTCACCGACTAGCCTCCTTACAGATACGCAGTATTTT,CASSPTSLLTDTQYF
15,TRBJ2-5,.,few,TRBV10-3,TGTGCCATCAGGCGCGAGCGTGTTGGGCAAGAGACCCAGTACTTC,CAIRRERVGQETQYF
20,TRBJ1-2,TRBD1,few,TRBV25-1,TGTGCCAGCAGTGATCCAGGGGGGAGAATAAACCTCGGGCCTAACTATGGCTACACCTTC,CASSDPGGRINLGPNYGYTF
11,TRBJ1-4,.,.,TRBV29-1,TGCAGCGTTGAAGGTGCTGGGGGACTGTTTTTT,CSVEGAGGLFF
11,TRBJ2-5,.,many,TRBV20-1,TGCAGTGGTGGAGGGCAAGAGACCCAGTACTTC,CSGGGQETQYF
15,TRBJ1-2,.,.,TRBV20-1,TGCAGTGCTAGAAATCTAAGGGACGTAAACTATGGCTACACCTTC,CSARNLRDVNYGYTF
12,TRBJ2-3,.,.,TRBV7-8,TGTGCCAGCAGCCGAGATGCGTGGACGCAGTATTTT,CASSRDAWTQYF
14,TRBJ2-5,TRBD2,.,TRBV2,TGTGCCAGCACCTACGGGGGGAGGGGAGAGACCCAGTACTTC,CASTYGGRGETQYF
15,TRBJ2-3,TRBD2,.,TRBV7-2,TGTGCCAGCAGCCCGAGGACTAGTAGCCCAGATACGCAGTATTTT,CASSPRTSSPDTQYF
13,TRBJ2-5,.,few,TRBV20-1,TGCAGTGCTAGAGATGCATGGATTGAGACCCAGTACTTC,CSARDAWIETQYF
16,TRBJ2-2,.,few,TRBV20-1,TGCAGTGCTAGAGATCATAAGGGGAGGAACACCGGGGAGCTGTTTTTT,CSARDHKGRNTGELFF
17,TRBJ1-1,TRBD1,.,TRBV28,TGTGCCAGCACTCTTTCCATGCGACAGGGAGGGAACACTGAAGCTTTCTTT,CASTLSMRQGGNTEAFF
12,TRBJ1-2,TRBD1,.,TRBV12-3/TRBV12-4,TGTGCCAGTAGGAGGACAGGGGATGGCTACACCTTC,CASRRTGDGYTF
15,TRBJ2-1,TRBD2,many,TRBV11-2,TGTGCCAGCAGCTCCTCGGGGGGGGCCGTGAATGAGCAGTTCTTC,CASSSSGGAVNEQFF
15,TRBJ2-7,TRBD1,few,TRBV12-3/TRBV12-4,TGTGCCAGCAGTTCGACAGGGTACGGCTCCTACGAGCAGTACTTC,CASSSTGYGSYEQYF
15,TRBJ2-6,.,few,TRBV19,TGTGCCAGCCGACAGAAGAGCTCTGGGGCCAACGTCCTGACTTTC,CASRQKSSGANVLTF
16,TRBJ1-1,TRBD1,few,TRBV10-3,TGTGCCATCAGTGAGCCCAGGGACAGGGGTTTCCCTGAAGCTTTCTTT,CAISEPRDRGFPEAFF
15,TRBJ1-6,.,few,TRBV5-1,TGCGCCAGCAGCAGTCTTATGGGGGGTAATTCACCCCTCCACTTT,CASSSLMGGNSPLHF
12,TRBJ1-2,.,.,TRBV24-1,TGTGCCACCAGTGAGCCCCTCGTGGGCTACACCTTC,CATSEPLVGYTF
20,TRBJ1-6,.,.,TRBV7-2,TGTGCCAGCAGCTTACCGCGGGCAGGCGCAGAAACGAGATTTAATTCACCCCTCCACTTT,CASSLPRAGAETRFNSPLHF
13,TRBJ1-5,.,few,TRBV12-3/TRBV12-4,TGTGCCGGCAGTTTTTGGCACCGGGAAACCCAGCATTTT,CAGSFWHRETQHF
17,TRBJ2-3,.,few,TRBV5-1,TGCGCCAGCAGCTCGGATCCGACTACCGTAAGCACAGATACGCAGTATTTT,CASSSDPTTVSTDTQYF
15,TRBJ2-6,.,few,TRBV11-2,TGTGCCAGCAGCCGTAGGGTTGCTGGGGCCAACGTCCTGACTTTC,CASSRRVAGANVLTF
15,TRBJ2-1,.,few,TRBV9,TGTGCCAGCAGCCCCTCGGGGGCCTTCTACAATGAGCAGTTCTTC,CASSPSGAFYNEQFF
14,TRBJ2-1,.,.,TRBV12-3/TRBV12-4,TGTGCCAGCAGTTTATTGGAGTGGGGGAATGAGCAGTTCTTC,CASSLLEWGNEQFF
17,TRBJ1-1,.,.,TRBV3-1,TGTGCCAGCAGCCGAGAACAGGGTCGGAGGATGAACACTGAAGCTTTCTTT,CASSREQGRRMNTEAFF
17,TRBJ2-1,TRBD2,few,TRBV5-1,TGCGCCAGCAGCTTGGGAGGCGGGAGGAGCTCCTACAATGAGCAGTTCTTC,CASSLGGGRSSYNEQFF
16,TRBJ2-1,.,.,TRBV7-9,TGTGCCAGCAGCTTAAGGGGAGGATGGAGAAACAATGAGCAGTTCTTC,CASSLRGGWRNNEQFF
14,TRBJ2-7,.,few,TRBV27,TGTGCCAGCAGTGTTGCAGGTGTCGGCTACGAGCAGTACTTC,CASSVAGVGYEQYF
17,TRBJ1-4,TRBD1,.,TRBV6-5,TGTGCCAGCAGTTCCGTCCTGACAGGGGGCCCTAATGAAAAACTGTTTTTT,CASSSVLTGGPNEKLFF
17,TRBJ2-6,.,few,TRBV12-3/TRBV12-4,TGTGCCAGCAGCTTGACAGTGAGTAACTCTGGGGCCAACGTCCTGACTTTC,CASSLTVSNSGANVLTF
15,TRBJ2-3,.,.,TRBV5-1,TGCGCCAGCAGCTTGCAACGGACCCGAGGAGATACGCAGTATTTT,CASSLQRTRGDTQYF
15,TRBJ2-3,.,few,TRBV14,TGTGCCAGCAGCCAAGAGTTACAAGCCACAGATACGCAGTATTTT,CASSQELQATDTQYF
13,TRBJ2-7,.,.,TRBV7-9,TGTGCCAGCAGCTTATTGCGGGACTACGAGCAGTACTTC,CASSLLRDYEQYF
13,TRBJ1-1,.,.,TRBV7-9,TGTGCCAGCAGCTTAGTAGACAGCCCTGAAGCTTTCTTT,CASSLVDSPEAFF
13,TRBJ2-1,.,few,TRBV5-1,TGCGCCAGCATGGGGTTGGCCTACAATGAGCAGTTCTTC,CASMGLAYNEQFF
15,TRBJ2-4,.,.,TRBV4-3,TGCGCCAGCAGCCAAGGGGTGGGCCCCAGGAACATTCAGTACTTC,CASSQGVGPRNIQYF
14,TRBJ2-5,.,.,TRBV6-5,TGTGCCAGCAGTCCTACAGGGACCAAAGAGACCCAGTACTTC,CASSPTGTKETQYF
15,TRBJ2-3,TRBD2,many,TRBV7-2,TGTGCCAGCAGCTTAACCGGGACTACCACAGATACGCAGTATTTT,CASSLTGTTTDTQYF